The 26 T cell receptor beta chains presented below share a single source sample, sequenced in a study of blood T cells in healthy people across ages. Through a sample-barcoded 5' primer and a J-beta primer mix, a second PCR was run for roughly 6 to 11 cycles. TCRdb recomputed calls from the 5' RACE reads with MiXCR, one row per CDR3 protein. The table has 650,000 to 800,000 distinct CDR3 sequences, under 45% seen once. The source material was blood. Source of these receptors: a man between 60 and 75 years old in good health.

The J gene is TRBJ2-3, the V gene TRBV24-1, with D perhaps assigned TRBD1 or TRBD2 (5 bases each). CDR3 size: 14 residues. The germline V gene has CDR1 KGHDR and CDR2 SFDVKD. V lost 4 bases and J 2 bases, leaving 9 bases between the germline ends. The CDR3 nucleotides read TGTGCCACCAGTGACTCGGGGCACACAGATACGCAGTATTTT. It is translated as CATSDSGHTDTQYF.

This clonotype was found a few times. The rearrangement uses TRBV12-3 or TRBV12-4 and TRBJ1-2; 11 nucleotides line up with TRBD1. The CDR3 runs 15 residues. J gave up 4 bases and V 5 bases, and 6 bases lay outside the gene matches. In DNA, the CDR3 is TGTGCCAGCAGTACAACCGGGACAGGGGGCTATGGCTACACCTTC. Translating gives CASSTTGTGGYGYTF.

The rearrangement links TRBV29-1 to TRBJ1-4, with D possibly being TRBD1 (5 bases). Germline values: CDR1 SQVTM, CDR2 ANQGSEA. The CDR3 length is 13 residues. V shed 3 bases and J shed 7 bases, with 12 bases lying between them. The CDR3 spells CSVERDSSEKLFF. The CDR3, as DNA: TGCAGCGTTGAGAGAGACAGCAGTGAAAAACTGTTTTTT.

This clonotype was counted once. The CDR3 nucleotides are TGCGCCAGCAGCCAAGAGGTCCTCGGATATGAGCAGTACTTC. Translating gives CASSQEVLGYEQYF. This chain joins TRBV4-3 and TRBJ2-7; no firm D call. The V end lost 0 bases, the J end lost 7 bases, and 13 bases lay between the germline ends. Germline assignment: CDR1 LGHNA and CDR2 YSLEER. The CDR3 loop spans 14 amino acids.

The chain couples TRBV21-1 to TRBJ2-7; TRBD1 was called by the table and not checked on the DNA. TRBV21-1 has pseudogene status. The CDR3 runs 19 residues. The CDR3 loop is CASRKHGAGPREGSYEQYF. In nucleotides, the CDR3 is TGTGCCAGCAGAAAACATGGAGCAGGACCCCGGGAGGGCTCCTACGAGCAGTACTTC.

The table lists this clonotype with a few counts. This chain joins TRBV12-3 or TRBV12-4 and TRBJ2-7, with D uncertain. V lost 3 bases and J 2 bases, leaving 14 bases between the germline ends. The CDR3 is 15 amino acids. CDR3 bases: TGTGCCAGCAGTTTTGGACGCGGTTCGGCCTACGAGCAGTACTTC. It yields the protein CASSFGRGSAYEQYF.

Concerning this clonotype itself: Given the absence of the conserved phenylalanine or tryptophan at the CDR3 end, a read error is likely. J is TRBJ2-1 and V is TRBV28, with 9 bases lining up with TRBD2. Per the germline V gene, CDR1 is MDHEN and CDR2 is SYDVKM. The CDR3 extends over 15 amino acids. V shed 8 bases and J 9 bases; nucleotides not matched to a gene: 14. CDR3 nucleotides: TGTGCCAGCGCCGGGAGGCGGGGGGGCCGGGGTGAGCAGTTCTTA. This encodes CASAGRRGGRGEQFL.

The CDR3 region is CASSTYSSKTGGSYEQYF. The DNA of the CDR3 is TGTGCCAGTAGTACTTATTCATCGAAGACGGGGGGCTCCTACGAGCAGTACTTC. The chain employs TRBV19 and TRBJ2-7; 7 nucleotides agree with TRBD2. Germline values: CDR1 LNHDA, CDR2 SQIVND (reference sequence). V was clipped by 4 bases and J by 0 bases; unmatched bases: 15. CDR3 length: 18 amino acids.

The rearrangement links TRBV7-2 to TRBJ2-7, with 7 bases fitting TRBD2. Trimming removed 2 bases from V and 2 bases from J; junction bases left unmatched: 0. The CDR3 is made up of 13 amino acids. Germline V lookup: CDR1 SGHTA, CDR2 FQGNSA. In DNA form, the CDR3 reads TGTGCCAGCAGCTTACTAGCGGCCTACGAGCAGTACTTC. This translates into CASSLLAAYEQYF.

To note about this clonotype: One junction end disagrees with the germline gene, perhaps due to a read error. V gene TRBV6-1 combines with J gene TRBJ2-1; 7 bases line up with TRBD2. Germline loops: CDR1 MNHNS, CDR2 SASEGT. The CDR3 has 16 amino acids. The CDR3 sequence: CASSEAEASGDSERFF. CDR3 coding DNA: TGTGCCAGCAGTGAAGCGGAAGCTAGCGGAGACTCTGAGCGGTTCTTC.

CDR3 residues: CASSFVSSTDTQYF. Written as DNA, the CDR3 is TGTGCCAGCAGCTTTGTCAGTAGCACAGATACGCAGTATTTT. The chain recombines TRBV11-1 with TRBJ2-3, with D hard to call. Per the germline V gene, CDR1 is SGHAT and CDR2 is FQDESV (reference sequence). The CDR3 spans 14 residues. Trimming cost V 3 bases and J 0 bases, with 7 bases left between them.

The V gene is TRBV18, the J gene TRBJ2-7, with TRBD1 as a possible D gene (6 bases). The CDR3 sequence is 14 residues long. V lost 2 bases and J 1 base, leaving 9 bases between the germline ends. Looked up from germline, CDR1 is KGHSH and CDR2 is LQKENI. CDR3 sequence reads: CASSPAGASYEQYF. The CDR3 region has the DNA TGTGCCAGCTCACCAGCAGGGGCTTCCTACGAGCAGTACTTC. Supplemented by reference TRBV18 and TRBJ2-7, the full variable domain reads NAGVMQNPRHLVRRRGQEARLRCSPMKGHSHVYWYRQLPEEGLKFMVYLQKENIIDESGMPKERFSAEFPKEGPSILRIQQVVRGDSAAYFCASSPAGASYEQYFGPGTRLTVT.

This rearrangement joins TRBV3-1 to TRBJ2-1; D is possibly TRBD2 (5 bases). The DNA end is more similar to TRBJ2-7, so the J call may be wrong. CDR1 and CDR2 (germline): LGHDT, YNNKEL (reference sequence). This CDR3 contains 14 residues. The CDR3 protein is CASSQGRTHNEQYF. The CDR3 nucleotides read TGTGCCAGCAGCCAAGGGAGGACGCACAATGAGCAGTACTTC.

The chain joins TRBV20-1 to TRBJ2-5, with D hard to call. Matching the DNA end better, TRBJ2-7 makes the J call doubtful. The CDR3 has 10 residues. Germline CDR1 DFQATT, CDR2 SNEGSKA (reference sequence). This chain's CDR3 is CSALSYEQYF. The CDR3, as DNA: TGCAGTGCTCTCTCCTACGAGCAGTACTTC.

The chain couples TRBV11-2 to TRBJ2-7; D gene uncertain. Germline assignment: CDR1 SGHAT and CDR2 FQNNGV. The CDR3 consists of 12 residues. V lost 8 bases and J 6 bases, leaving 14 bases between the germline ends. This CDR3 reads CASGRRSAEQYF. In DNA form, the CDR3 reads TGTGCCAGCGGTCGGCGTAGTGCCGAGCAGTACTTC. Based on the CDR3 plus reference TRBV11-2 and TRBJ2-7, the full variable domain is EAGVAQSPRYKIIEKRQSVAFWCNPISGHATLYWYQQILGQGPKLLIQFQNNGVVDDSQLPKDRFSAERLKGVDSTLKIQPAKLEDSAVYLCASGRRSAEQYFGPGTRLTVT.

This clonotype was observed once. This chain uses TRBV30 with TRBJ2-5, with D perhaps TRBD1 or TRBD2 (6 bases each). The tail of the sequence fits TRBJ2-7 better, so the J call may be wrong. CDR1 is GTSNPN and CDR2 is SVGIG in the germline V gene (reference sequence). The CDR3 contains 15 residues. CDR3 sequence: CAWKRGDFATYEQYF. CDR3 nucleotide sequence: TGTGCCTGGAAAAGGGGGGATTTCGCAACCTACGAGCAGTACTTC.

The rearrangement uses TRBV29-1 and TRBJ2-7, with D possibly being TRBD1 (5 bases). V was cut by 3 bases and J by 6 bases, with 15 bases left in between. Germline CDR1 and CDR2: SQVTM and ANQGSEA. The CDR3 is 13 amino acids. CDR3 amino acids: CSVDWETQGEQYF. The CDR3 DNA follows: TGCAGCGTTGATTGGGAAACCCAGGGCGAGCAGTACTTC.

The V and J genes are TRBV3-1 and TRBJ2-1; the D gene is possibly TRBD1 (6 bases). Trimming took off 4 bases at V and 7 bases at J, with 20 bases between the two ends. CDR3 size: 16 residues. Per germline, CDR1 LGHDT and CDR2 YNNKEL (reference sequence). The CDR3: CASSPATGGYVNEQFF. CDR3 bases: TGTGCCAGCAGCCCAGCGACAGGAGGTTATGTGAATGAGCAGTTCTTC.

This clonotype was seen ten or more times. The chain employs TRBV6-5 and TRBJ2-7; D is unresolved. The CDR3 contains 8 residues. Trimming shortened V by 10 bases and J by 7 bases, and 5 bases separated the two germline ends. The V gene's germline CDR1 is MNHEY and CDR2 SVGAGI. The DNA for the CDR3 is TGTGCCAAACTGGAGCAGTACTTC. This translates into CAKLEQYF.

This clonotype came up a few times. CDR3 DNA: TGCGCCAGCAGTGAGTCGTCGCGGGACAGGGGCTACACCTTC. The encoded protein is CASSESSRDRGYTF. The chain links TRBV10-2 to TRBJ1-2, with 8 positions matching TRBD1. With 0 bases clipped from V and 8 bases from J, the junction kept 5 bases outside the gene matches. CDR1 is WSHSY, CDR2 SAAADI, per germline. There are 14 residues in the CDR3.

The genes are TRBV20-1 and TRBJ1-1; 9 positions agree with TRBD1. The CDR3 spans 15 residues. Looked up from germline, CDR1 is DFQATT and CDR2 is SNEGSKA (reference sequence). V was pared by 6 bases and J by 3 bases, with 11 bases of the junction left unmatched. In DNA form, the CDR3 reads TGCAGTGCAGACGGGACAGGGAATTGGCACACTGAAGCTTTCTTT. Its translation is CSADGTGNWHTEAFF.

This clonotype was recorded a few times. V gene TRBV7-9 combines with J gene TRBJ2-1, with D perhaps assigned TRBD1 or TRBD2 (6 bases each). V gave up 4 bases and J gave up 12 bases, with 22 bases separating them. Germline V gene data show CDR1 as SEHNR and CDR2 as FQNEAQ (reference sequence). The CDR3 has 15 residues. CDR3 loop: CASSYPGQIVGGQFF. CDR3 coding DNA: TGTGCCAGCAGCTATCCGGGACAAATCGTGGGGGGGCAGTTCTTC. Complete variable domain (other parts from reference TRBV7-9 and TRBJ2-1): DTGVSQNPRHKITKRGQNVTFRCDPISEHNRLYWYRQTLGQGPEFLTYFQNEAQLEKSRLLSDRFSAERPKGSFSTLEIQRTEQGDSAMYLCASSYPGQIVGGQFFGPGTRLTVL.

With respect to this clonotype: This may arise from a read error, as a much more abundant clone is one base away. The genes are TRBV28 and TRBJ2-7; 9 nucleotides agree with TRBD1. V was pared by 4 bases and J by 3 bases, with 10 bases of the junction left unmatched. The CDR3 is made up of 16 amino acids. The V gene's germline CDR1 is MDHEN and CDR2 SYDVKM. DNA of the CDR3: TGTGCCAGCAGTTCTGGAGGGACAGGGAAAGGCTACGAGCAGTACTTC. This encodes CASSSGGTGKGYEQYF.

The genes are TRBV6-5 and TRBJ1-1; D gene ambiguous. The CDR3 runs to 13 residues. V shed 4 bases and J shed 4 bases, with 10 bases lying between them. Germline assignment: CDR1 MNHEY and CDR2 SVGAGI. CDR3 amino acids: CASSSRMSTEAFF. For the CDR3, the DNA is TGTGCCAGCAGTTCGAGGATGAGCACTGAAGCTTTCTTT.

The rearrangement joins TRBV4-2 to TRBJ2-7; possibly TRBD1 or TRBD2 for D (5 bases each). V gave up 4 bases and J gave up 1 base, with 8 bases separating them. Germline V gives CDR1 LGHNA, CDR2 YNFKEQ. The CDR3 spans 13 residues. CDR3 bases: TGTGCCAGCAGCCGGGACGAGTCCTACGAGCAGTACTTC. This sequence encodes CASSRDESYEQYF.

The chain employs TRBV18 and TRBJ1-2, with D unresolved. Trimming took off 3 bases at V and 1 base at J, with 9 bases between the two ends. Looked up from germline, CDR1 is KGHSH and CDR2 is LQKENI. This CDR3 contains 14 residues. CDR3 in amino acids: CASSPLGVNYGYTF. CDR3 in DNA: TGTGCCAGCTCACCCTTAGGAGTTAACTATGGCTACACCTTC.